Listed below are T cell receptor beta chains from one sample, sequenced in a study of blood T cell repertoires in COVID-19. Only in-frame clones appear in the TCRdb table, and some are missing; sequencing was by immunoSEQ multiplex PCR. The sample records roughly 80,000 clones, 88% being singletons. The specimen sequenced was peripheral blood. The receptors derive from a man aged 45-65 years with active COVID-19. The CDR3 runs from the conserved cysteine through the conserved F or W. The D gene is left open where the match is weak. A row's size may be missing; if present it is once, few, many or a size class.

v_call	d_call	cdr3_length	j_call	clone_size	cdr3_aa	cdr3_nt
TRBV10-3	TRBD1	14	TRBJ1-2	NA	CAIGQGAANYGYTF	TGTGCCATCGGGCAGGGGGCCGCTAACTATGGCTACACCTTC
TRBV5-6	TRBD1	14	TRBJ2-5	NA	CASSSGQGGETQYF	TGTGCCAGCAGCTCGGGACAGGGTGGAGAGACCCAGTACTTC
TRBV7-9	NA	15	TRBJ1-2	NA	CASSPSPQGGEGYTF	TGTGCCAGCAGCCCATCCCCACAGGGTGGAGAAGGCTACACCTTC
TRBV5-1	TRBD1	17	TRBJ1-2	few	CASSLASGTGRSYGYTF	TGCGCCAGCAGCTTGGCTTCTGGGACAGGGAGGAGCTATGGCTACACCTTC
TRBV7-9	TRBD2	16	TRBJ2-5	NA	CASSQVGGLARETQYF	TGTGCCAGCAGCCAAGTTGGAGGACTAGCGAGAGAGACCCAGTACTTC
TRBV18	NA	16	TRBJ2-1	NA	CASSPGGQGSYNEQFF	TGTGCCAGCTCACCAGGAGGTCAGGGGTCCTACAATGAGCAGTTCTTC
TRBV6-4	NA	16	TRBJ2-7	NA	CASTPPLGQGIDEQYF	TGTGCCAGCACCCCCCCCTTGGGCCAGGGCATCGACGAGCAGTACTTC
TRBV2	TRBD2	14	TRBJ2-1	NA	CASGSGSLDNEQFF	TGTGCCAGTGGAAGCGGGAGTTTAGACAATGAGCAGTTCTTC
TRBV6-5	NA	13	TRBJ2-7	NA	CASSLQGIYEQYF	TGTGCCAGCAGCTTACAGGGTATCTACGAGCAGTACTTC
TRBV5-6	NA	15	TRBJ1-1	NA	CASSLGGSLNTEAFF	TGTGCCAGCAGCTTGGGGGGCAGTTTGAACACTGAAGCTTTCTTT
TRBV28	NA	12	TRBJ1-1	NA	CASSLQERGAFF	TGTGCCAGCAGTTTACAGGAGAGAGGGGCTTTCTTT
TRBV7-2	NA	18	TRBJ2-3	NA	CASSLEVARALTADTQYF	TGTGCCAGCAGCTTAGAGGTAGCTCGAGCGCTCACGGCAGATACGCAGTATTTT
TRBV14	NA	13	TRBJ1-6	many	CASSQAGQSPLHF	TGTGCCAGCAGCCAAGCGGGTCAGTCACCCCTCCACTTT
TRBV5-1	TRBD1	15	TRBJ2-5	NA	CASSSSGGLGETQYF	TGCGCCAGCAGCTCTTCAGGGGGCTTAGGGGAGACCCAGTACTTC
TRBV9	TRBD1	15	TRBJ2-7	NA	CASSVGQGSTYEQYF	TGTGCCAGCAGCGTGGGACAGGGTTCCACTTACGAGCAGTACTTC
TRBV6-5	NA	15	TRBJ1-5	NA	CASSYAGQINQPQHF	TGTGCCAGCAGTTACGCTGGACAGATCAATCAGCCCCAGCATTTT
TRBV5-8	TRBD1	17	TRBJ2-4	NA	CASSSPGQGVAKNIQYF	TGTGCCAGCAGTTCTCCTGGACAGGGGGTAGCCAAAAACATTCAGTACTTC
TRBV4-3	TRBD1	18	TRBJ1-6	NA	CASSQEKQGKINNSPLHF	TGCGCCAGCAGCCAAGAAAAACAGGGGAAGATCAATAATTCACCCCTCCACTTT
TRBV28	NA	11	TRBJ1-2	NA	CASSTSAGYTF	TGTGCCAGCAGCACCAGCGCTGGCTACACCTTC
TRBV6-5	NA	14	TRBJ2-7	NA	CASSYSGGGDEQYF	TGTGCCAGCAGTTACTCAGGCGGAGGTGACGAGCAGTACTTC
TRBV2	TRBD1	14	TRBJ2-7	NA	CASSPGQGKAEQYF	TGTGCCAGCAGTCCGGGACAGGGGAAGGCCGAGCAGTACTTC
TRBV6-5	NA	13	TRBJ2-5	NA	CASSRSLRETQYF	TGTGCCAGCAGCCGATCTTTGAGAGAGACCCAGTACTTC
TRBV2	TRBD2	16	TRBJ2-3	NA	CASRNLAGMSTDTQYF	TGTGCCAGCCGCAACCTAGCGGGGATGAGCACAGATACGCAGTATTTT
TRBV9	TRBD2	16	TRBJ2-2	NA	CASSVQGTREGSGLFF	TGTGCCAGCAGCGTACAAGGGACTAGGGAGGGGTCGGGGCTGTTTTTT
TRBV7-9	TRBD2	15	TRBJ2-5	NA	CASSLRLGRSETQYF	TGTGCCAGCAGCTTACGTCTCGGGAGGTCGGAGACCCAGTACTTC
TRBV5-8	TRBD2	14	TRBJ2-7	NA	CASSFGGTAYEQYF	TGTGCCAGCAGCTTCGGGGGGACCGCCTACGAGCAGTACTTC
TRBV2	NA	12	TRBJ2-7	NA	CASSDRVYEQYF	TGTGCCAGCAGTGACAGGGTCTACGAGCAGTACTTC
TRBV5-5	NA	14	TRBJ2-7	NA	CASRLGGTVLEQYF	TGTGCCAGCAGACTCGGAGGGACAGTACTCGAGCAGTACTTC
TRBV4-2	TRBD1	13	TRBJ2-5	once	CASSRDSQETQYF	TGTGCCAGCAGTCGGGACAGCCAAGAGACCCAGTACTTC
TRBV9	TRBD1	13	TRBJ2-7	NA	CASSGQGAYEQYF	TGTGCCAGCAGCGGACAGGGGGCCTACGAGCAGTACTTC
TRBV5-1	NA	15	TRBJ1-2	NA	CASSPRSDFQYGYTF	TGCGCCAGCAGTCCGAGGTCCGACTTCCAATATGGCTACACCTTC
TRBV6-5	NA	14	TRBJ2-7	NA	CASRSQGEAYEQYF	TGTGCCAGCCGATCGCAGGGTGAGGCCTACGAGCAGTACTTC
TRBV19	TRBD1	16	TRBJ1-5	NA	CASSASTTGDNQPQHF	TGTGCCAGTAGTGCCAGTACTACAGGGGACAATCAGCCCCAGCATTTT
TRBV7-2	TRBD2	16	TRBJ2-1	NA	CASSRGAGGSYNEQFF	TGTGCCAGCAGCCGTGGTGCGGGGGGCTCCTACAATGAGCAGTTCTTC
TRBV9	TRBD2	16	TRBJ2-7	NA	CASSPEGTSGVYEQYF	TGTGCCAGCAGCCCCGAGGGGACTAGCGGAGTCTACGAGCAGTACTTC
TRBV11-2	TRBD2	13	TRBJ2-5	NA	CASRPSGKETQYF	TGTGCCAGCAGACCTAGCGGGAAAGAGACCCAGTACTTC
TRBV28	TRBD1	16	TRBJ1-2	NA	CASSPTGGDSDGDYTF	TGTGCCAGCAGTCCTACAGGGGGTGATTCGGATGGGGACTACACCTTC
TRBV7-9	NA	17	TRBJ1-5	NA	CASSLDFAGDSNQPQHF	TGTGCCAGCAGCTTAGATTTTGCGGGGGATAGCAATCAGCCCCAGCATTTT
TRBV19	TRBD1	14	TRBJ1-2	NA	CASSYRGWVYGYTF	TGTGCCAGTAGCTACAGGGGGTGGGTCTATGGCTACACCTTC
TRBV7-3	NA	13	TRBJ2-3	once	CASSPGFTDTQYF	TGTGCCAGCAGCCCAGGGTTCACAGATACGCAGTATTTT
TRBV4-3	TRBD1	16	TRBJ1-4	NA	CASSQDGTALLEKLFF	TGCGCCAGCAGCCAAGATGGGACAGCATTACTCGAAAAACTGTTTTTT
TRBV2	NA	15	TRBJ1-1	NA	CASSEAPGEDTEAFF	TGTGCCAGCAGTGAAGCCCCGGGTGAGGACACTGAAGCTTTCTTT
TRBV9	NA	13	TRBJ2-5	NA	CASSVDKQETQYF	TGTGCCAGCAGCGTAGACAAGCAAGAGACCCAGTACTTC
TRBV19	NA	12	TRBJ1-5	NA	CASSIADQPQHF	TGTGCCAGTAGTATAGCGGATCAGCCCCAGCATTTT
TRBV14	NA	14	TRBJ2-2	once	CASTGGPVTGELFF	TGTGCCAGCACCGGGGGGCCGGTCACCGGGGAGCTGTTTTTT
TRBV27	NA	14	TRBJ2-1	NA	CASSSRKAYNEQFF	TGTGCCAGCAGTTCGAGGAAGGCGTACAATGAGCAGTTCTTC
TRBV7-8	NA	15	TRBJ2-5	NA	CASSLSEVRGETQYF	TGTGCCAGCAGCTTATCCGAAGTCCGGGGAGAGACCCAGTACTTC
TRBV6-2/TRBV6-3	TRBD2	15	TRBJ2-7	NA	CASSYAASGVYEQYF	TGTGCCAGCAGTTACGCGGCTAGCGGGGTCTACGAGCAGTACTTC
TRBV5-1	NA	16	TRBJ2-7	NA	CASSLAQGVYSYEQYF	TGCGCCAGCAGCTTGGCCCAGGGTGTTTACTCCTACGAGCAGTACTTC